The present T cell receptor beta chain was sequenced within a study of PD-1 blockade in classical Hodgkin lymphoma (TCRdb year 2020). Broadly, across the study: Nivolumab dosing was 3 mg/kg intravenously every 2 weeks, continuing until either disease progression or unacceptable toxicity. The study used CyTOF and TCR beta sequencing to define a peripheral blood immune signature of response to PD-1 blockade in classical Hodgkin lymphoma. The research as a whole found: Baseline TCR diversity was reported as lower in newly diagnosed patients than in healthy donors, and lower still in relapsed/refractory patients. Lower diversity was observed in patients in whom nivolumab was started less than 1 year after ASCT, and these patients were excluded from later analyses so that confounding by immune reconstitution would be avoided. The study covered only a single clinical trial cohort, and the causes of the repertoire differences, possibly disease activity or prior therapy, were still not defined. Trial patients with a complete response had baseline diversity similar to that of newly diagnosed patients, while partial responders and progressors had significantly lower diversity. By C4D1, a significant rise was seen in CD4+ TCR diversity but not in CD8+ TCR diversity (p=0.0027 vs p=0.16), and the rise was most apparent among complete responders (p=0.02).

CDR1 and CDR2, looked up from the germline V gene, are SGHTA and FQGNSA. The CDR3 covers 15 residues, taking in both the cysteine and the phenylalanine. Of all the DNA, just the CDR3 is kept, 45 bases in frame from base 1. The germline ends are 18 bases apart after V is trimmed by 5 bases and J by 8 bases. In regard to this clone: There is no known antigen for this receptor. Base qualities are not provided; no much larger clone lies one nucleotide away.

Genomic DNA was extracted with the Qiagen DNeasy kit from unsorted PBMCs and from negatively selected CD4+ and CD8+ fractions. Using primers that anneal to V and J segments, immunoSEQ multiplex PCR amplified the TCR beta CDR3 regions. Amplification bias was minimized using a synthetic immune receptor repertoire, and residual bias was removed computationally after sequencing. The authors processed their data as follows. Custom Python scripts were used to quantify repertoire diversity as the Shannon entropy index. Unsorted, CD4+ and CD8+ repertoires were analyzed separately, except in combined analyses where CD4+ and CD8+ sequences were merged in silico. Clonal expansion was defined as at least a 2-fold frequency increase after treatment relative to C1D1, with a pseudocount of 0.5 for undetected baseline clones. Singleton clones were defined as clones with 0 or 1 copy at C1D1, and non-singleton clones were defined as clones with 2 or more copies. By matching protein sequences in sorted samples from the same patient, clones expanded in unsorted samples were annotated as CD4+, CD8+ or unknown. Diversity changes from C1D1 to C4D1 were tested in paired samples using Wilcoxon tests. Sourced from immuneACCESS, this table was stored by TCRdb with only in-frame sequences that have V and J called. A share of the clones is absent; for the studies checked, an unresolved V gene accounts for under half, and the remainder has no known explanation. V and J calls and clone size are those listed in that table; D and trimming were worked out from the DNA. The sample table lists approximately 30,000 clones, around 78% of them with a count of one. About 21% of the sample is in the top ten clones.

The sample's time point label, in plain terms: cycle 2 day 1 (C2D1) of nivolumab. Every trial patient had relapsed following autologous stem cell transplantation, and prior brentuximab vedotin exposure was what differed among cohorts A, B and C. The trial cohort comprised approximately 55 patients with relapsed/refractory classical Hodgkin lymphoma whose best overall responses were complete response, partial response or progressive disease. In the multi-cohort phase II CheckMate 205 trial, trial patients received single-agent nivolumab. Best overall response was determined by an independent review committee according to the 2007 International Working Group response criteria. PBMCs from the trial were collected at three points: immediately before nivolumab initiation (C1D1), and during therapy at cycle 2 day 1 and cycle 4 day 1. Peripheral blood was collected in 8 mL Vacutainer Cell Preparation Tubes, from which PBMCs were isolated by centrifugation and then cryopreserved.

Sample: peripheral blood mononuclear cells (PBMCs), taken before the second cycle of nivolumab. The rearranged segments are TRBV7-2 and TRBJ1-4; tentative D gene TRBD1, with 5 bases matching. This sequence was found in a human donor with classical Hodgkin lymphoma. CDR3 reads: CASSGRDPSREKLFF. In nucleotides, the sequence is TGTGCCAGCAGCGGGCGGGACCCAAGTAGGGAAAAACTGTTTTTT. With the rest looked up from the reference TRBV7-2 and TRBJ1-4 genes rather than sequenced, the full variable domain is GAGVSQSPSNKVTEKGKDVELRCDPISGHTALYWYRQSLGQGLEFLIYFQGNSAPDKSGLPSDRFSAERTGGSVSTLTIQRTQQEDSAVYLCASSGRDPSREKLFFGSGTQLSVL.